The source of this TCR beta chain is a study of blood T cell repertoires in COVID-19. Study summary: Acute-phase and convalescent COVID-19 samples originated in the United States, Italy and Spain. The cDNA or gDNA used as material had been derived from T cells, B-cell-depleted T cells, or PBMCs.

The CDR3 runs to 14 residues. V lost 0 bases, J lost 2 bases, and 10 bases lay in between. Germline CDR1 reads GTSNPN; CDR2 reads SVGIG (reference sequence). Per the original data handling: Researchers report that nucleated cell counts were estimated from reference gene primer amplification. Sequencing used immunoSEQ multiplex PCR; TCRdb keeps in-frame clones, though not all of them. The V and J calls and clone size are taken from that table; D and trimming were inferred from the DNA. The table records approximately 240,000 clones, 70% to 85% of them present only once. The chain combines TRBV30 with TRBJ2-5; possible D gene TRBD2, 7 bases. This sequence was found in a woman aged 40 to 50 with active or convalescent COVID-19. The specimen was peripheral blood. In DNA form, the CDR3 reads TGTGCCTGGAGTGTACGGGGGGCTCAAGAGACCCAGTACTTC. It specifies CAWSVRGAQETQYF.